This TCR beta chain emerged from a study of blood T cells in healthy people across ages. General study results and limits: TCR beta diversity tracked closely with naive T cell percentage. Comparison with aged donors showed that long-lived donors had more naive CD4+ cells and higher diversity.

Comment on this clonotype: Its antigen is not identified.

A sample-barcoded 5' primer and a J-beta primer mix were used in a second PCR of roughly 6 to 11 cycles. Samples each returned at least 3 million CDR3-containing paired-end reads. A single record per CDR3 protein comes from TCRdb applying MiXCR to the 5' RACE reads. This repertoire shows roughly 1.7 million distinct CDR3 sequences, about 35% found once; its top ten account for around 11%. The length of the CDR3 is 15 residues. V gave up 0 bases and J gave up 5 bases; unmatched junction bases: 7. CDR1 is GTSNPN and CDR2 is SVGIG in the germline V gene (reference sequence). This receptor was identified in a woman aged 25-40 years in good health. Input material: blood. The chain is built from TRBV30 and TRBJ2-1; 7 bases agree with TRBD2. In DNA, the CDR3 is TGTGCCTGGAGTGTCGGGCTAGCGGAGGACAATGAGCAGTTCTTC. This codes for CAWSVGLAEDNEQFF.